A selection of T cell receptor beta chains follows, all from one sample in a study of blood T cell repertoires in COVID-19. Here immunoSEQ multiplex PCR was the method, and the copy in TCRdb shows in-frame clones only, minus some. The data hold about 200,000 clones, with about nine tenths observed a single time. The specimen was peripheral blood. The origin of the receptors is a man aged 55 to 69 who had recovered from COVID-19. The CDR3 runs from the conserved cysteine through the conserved F or W. A D gene is named only where the DNA matches it firmly. Clone size is given for some rows only: seen once, a few or many times, or a class if the clone is expanded.

D gene,clone size,CDR3 length,V gene,J gene,CDR3 protein,CDR3 DNA
-,-,13,TRBV7-2,TRBJ2-7,CASSLFLDGEQYF,TGTGCCAGCAGCCTATTCTTAGATGGCGAGCAGTACTTC
TRBD1,-,16,TRBV5-4,TRBJ2-5,CASSTGQGASGETQYF,TGTGCCAGCAGCACGGGACAGGGGGCTTCTGGAGAGACCCAGTACTTC
-,-,15,TRBV4-2,TRBJ1-1,CASSQDPLRNTEAFF,TGTGCCAGCAGCCAAGATCCCCTCAGGAACACTGAAGCTTTCTTT
TRBD2,-,17,TRBV6-1,TRBJ2-1,CASSEKARGATGVEQFF,TGTGCCAGCAGTGAAAAGGCGCGGGGGGCTACTGGGGTTGAGCAGTTCTTC
TRBD1,-,12,TRBV2,TRBJ1-1,CASILELTGDVF,TGTGCCAGCATTCTGGAGTTAACAGGGGATGTCTTT
TRBD2,-,15,TRBV5-5,TRBJ2-5,CASSLTSGRQETQYF,TGTGCCAGCAGCTTAACTAGCGGGAGGCAAGAGACCCAGTACTTC
TRBD1,-,17,TRBV4-3,TRBJ1-3,CASSQTGQRSAGNTIYF,TGCGCCAGCAGCCAAACGGGACAGAGGTCGGCCGGAAACACCATATATTTT
TRBD1,-,13,TRBV18,TRBJ2-4,CATSGDSKNIQYF,TGTGCCACCTCAGGGGACAGCAAAAACATTCAGTACTTC
-,-,16,TRBV3-1/TRBV3-2,TRBJ2-7,CASSQPSWGPAYEQYF,TGTGCCAGCAGCCAGCCCTCATGGGGGCCCGCCTACGAGCAGTACTTC
-,-,17,TRBV5-6,TRBJ1-1,CASSLSIALSRNTEAFF,TGTGCCAGCAGCTTATCGATTGCTTTGTCGAGGAACACTGAAGCTTTCTTT
-,-,20,TRBV1,TRBJ2-3,CTNTQPRTSGVGGCTDTQYF,TGCACCAACACCCAACCTCGGACTAGCGGAGTCGGTGGGTGCACAGATACGCAGTATTTT
TRBD1,-,14,TRBV15,TRBJ1-2,CATSTGGVGYGYTF,TGTGCCACCAGCACAGGGGGCGTAGGCTATGGCTACACCTTC
TRBD1,-,15,TRBV10-3,TRBJ1-1,CAISPRQGLGTEAFF,TGTGCCATCAGTCCGCGACAGGGGTTAGGAACTGAAGCTTTCTTT
-,few,14,TRBV9,TRBJ2-2,CASSGSGGTGELFF,TGTGCCAGCAGCGGGAGCGGTGGGACCGGGGAGCTGTTTTTT
TRBD1,few,16,TRBV3-1/TRBV3-2,TRBJ1-4,CASSQNPTGANEKLFF,TGTGCCAGCAGCCAGAACCCGACAGGGGCTAATGAAAAACTGTTTTTT
TRBD2,-,14,TRBV7-8,TRBJ2-7,CASSLLAGGGEQYF,TGTGCCAGCAGCTTACTAGCGGGAGGGGGGGAGCAGTACTTC
TRBD2,-,17,TRBV5-5,TRBJ2-1,CASSSKGLAGSYNEQFF,TGTGCCAGCAGCTCTAAGGGACTAGCGGGGTCTTACAATGAGCAGTTCTTC